A single sample gave rise to the 14 T cell receptor beta chains below, sequenced in a study of T cell changes during pregnancy in multiple sclerosis. Data came from immunoSEQ multiplex PCR; TCRdb stores just in-frame clones and leaves some out. The profile shows some 21,000 clones, 80% to 90% of them singletons. This specimen consisted of CD8+ T cells from peripheral blood mononuclear cells, obtained in the second trimester of pregnancy. Receptors originate from a female donor in good health, enrolled as a control in a pregnancy study.

This clone came up once. J is TRBJ1-2 and V is TRBV7-9; 10 bases line up with TRBD1. With 8 bases clipped from V and 4 bases from J, the junction kept 4 bases outside the gene matches. From germline, CDR1 is SEHNR and CDR2 FQNEAQ (reference sequence). This CDR3 has 13 amino acids. The chain's CDR3 is CASGDRGGYGYTF. The CDR3 nucleotides read TGTGCCAGCGGGGACAGGGGTGGCTATGGCTACACCTTC.

This chain joins TRBV5-4 and TRBJ1-3, with 7 bases lining up with TRBD1. V lost 6 bases to trimming and J lost 0 bases; unmatched junction nucleotides: 3. The V gene's germline CDR1 is SGHNT and CDR2 YYREEE (reference sequence). The CDR3 totals 14 residues. This chain's CDR3 is CASTRQGSGNTIYF. In DNA form, the CDR3 reads TGTGCCAGCACCCGACAGGGCTCTGGAAACACCATATATTTT.

This sequence joins TRBV29-1 and TRBJ2-7; 10 bases map to TRBD2. Unmatched junction bases numbered 8, after V lost 3 bases and J lost 3 bases. This CDR3 has 15 amino acids. Germline lookup yields CDR1 SQVTM and CDR2 ANQGSEA. CDR3 DNA sequence: TGCAGCGTTGAGGGTCTAGCGGGAGCGGGCTACGAGCAGTACTTC. This sequence encodes CSVEGLAGAGYEQYF.

The rearrangement joins TRBV11-3 to TRBJ1-3; 8 bases line up with TRBD1. The germline V gene has CDR1 SGHNT and CDR2 YENEEA. V shed 5 bases, J shed 3 bases, and the junction held 6 bases outside the gene matches. This CDR3 comprises 15 residues. CDR3 nucleotides: TGTGCCAGCAGCCACACAGGGGGGAGTGGAAACACCATATATTTT. Translating it yields CASSHTGGSGNTIYF. Filled out from reference TRBV11-3 and TRBJ1-3, the complete variable domain reads EAGVVQSPRYKIIEKKQPVAFWCNPISGHNTLYWYLQNLGQGPELLIRYENEEAVDDSQLPKDRFSAERLKGVDSTLKIQPAELGDSAVYLCASSHTGGSGNTIYFGEGSWLTVV.

This chain's CDR3 is CASRLFSYVSTGELFF. In DNA, the CDR3 is TGTGCAAGTCGCTTATTTAGCTACGTGTCGACCGGGGAGCTGTTTTTT. The chain carries TRBV12-2 and TRBJ2-2; the table's D call, TRBD2, has no DNA check behind it. TRBV12-2 is tagged as a pseudogene. This CDR3 is built from 16 residues.

This clone was seen a handful of times. This chain links TRBV4-2 with TRBJ2-2; 9 bases map to TRBD1. The V gene's germline CDR1 is LGHNA and CDR2 YNFKEQ. The CDR3 sequence is 16 residues long. V dropped 0 bases and J dropped 6; count of bases not matched to a gene: 5. DNA of the CDR3: TGTGCCAGCAGCCAAGATGCAGGGACAGGGTCCGGGGAGCTGTTTTTT. This codes for CASSQDAGTGSGELFF.

This clone was observed a few times. This CDR3 reads CASSRLAGTTDTQYF. The CDR3 DNA is TGTGCCAGCAGCCGCCTAGCGGGGACCACAGATACGCAGTATTTT. The chain couples TRBV6-1 to TRBJ2-3, with TRBD2 matching over 9 bases. The CDR3 extends over 15 amino acids. In germline, CDR1 is MNHNS, CDR2 SASEGT. V trimming: 6 bases; J trimming: 2 bases; junction bases outside the gene matches: 6.

This clone was found once. The chain joins TRBV27 to TRBJ2-1, with D hard to call. Germline V gene data show CDR1 as MNHEY and CDR2 as SMNVEV (reference sequence). CDR3 length: 11 residues. The V gene lost 6 bases and the J gene lost 7 bases, with 7 bases spanning the gap. The CDR3 DNA follows: TGTGCCAGCAGCCTTTATAATGAGCAGTTCTTC. It yields the protein CASSLYNEQFF.

This clone was counted a few times. The rearrangement joins TRBV27 to TRBJ1-4, with D unresolved. The CDR3 has 16 residues. CDR1 is MNHEY and CDR2 is SMNVEV in the germline V gene (reference sequence). Between the trimmed V and J ends, which lost 7 bases and 7 bases, there was a span of 22 bases. The CDR3 sequence: CASTLRPLTEREKLFF. CDR3 in DNA: TGTGCCAGCACCCTCCGCCCCCTGACCGAGCGTGAAAAACTGTTTTTT.

The rearrangement links TRBV5-1 to TRBJ2-7, with D possibly being TRBD1 (6 bases). V was pared by 0 bases and J by 5 bases, with 15 bases between. The CDR3 covers 15 residues. From germline, CDR1 is SGHRS and CDR2 YFSETQ. The chain's CDR3 is CASSLEAAGVDEQYF. The CDR3 nucleotides are TGCGCCAGCAGCTTGGAGGCGGCAGGGGTAGACGAGCAGTACTTC. Together with reference TRBV5-1 and TRBJ2-7, the CDR3 gives the full variable domain: KAGVTQTPRYLIKTRGQQVTLSCSPISGHRSVSWYQQTPGQGLQFLFEYFSETQRNKGNFPGRFSGRQFSNSRSEMNVSTLELGDSALYLCASSLEAAGVDEQYFGPGTRLTVT.

This clone is medium-sized within its sample. The chain combines TRBV6-1 with TRBJ1-6; D possibly corresponds to TRBD1 (5 bases). The CDR3 loop spans 15 amino acids. V lost 6 bases and J lost 9, with 18 bases in between. Germline CDR1 is MNHNS and CDR2 is SASEGT. In nucleotides, the CDR3 is TGTGCCAGCAGCGCGGGGGGGGACTCAGCTTCACCCCTCCACTTT. Its translation: CASSAGGDSASPLHF.

The genes are TRBV19 and TRBJ2-1; 8 nucleotides line up with TRBD2. The CDR3 is made up of 14 amino acids. V lost 10 bases and J lost 6; bases outside the gene matches: 11. From germline, CDR1 is LNHDA and CDR2 SQIVND (reference sequence). Here the CDR3 DNA reads TGTGCCACCTCGGGACTAGGGGAAATCAATGAGCAGTTCTTC. Encoded protein: CATSGLGEINEQFF.

V usage is TRBV10-1 and J usage is TRBJ2-1; weak D call: TRBD1 (7 bases). V lost 3 bases, J lost 6 bases, and 30 bases lay in between. This CDR3 contains 20 residues. The germline CDR1 and CDR2 sequences are WNHNN and SYGVQD (reference sequence). CDR3 amino acids: CASSEGGSGTVQGTGNEQFF. CDR3 bases: TGCGCCAGCAGTGAAGGGGGGTCAGGGACAGTCCAAGGTACAGGCAATGAGCAGTTCTTC.

The CDR3 region is CASIDKIDQNTEAFF. CDR3 sequence (DNA): TGTGCCAGCATCGACAAAATCGACCAGAACACTGAAGCTTTCTTT. The V call is TRBV6-1, the J call TRBJ1-1; no definite D call. This CDR3 spans 15 amino acids. The germline V and J ends were trimmed by 7 bases and 1 base, with 16 bases remaining between them. Germline loops: CDR1 MNHNS, CDR2 SASEGT.